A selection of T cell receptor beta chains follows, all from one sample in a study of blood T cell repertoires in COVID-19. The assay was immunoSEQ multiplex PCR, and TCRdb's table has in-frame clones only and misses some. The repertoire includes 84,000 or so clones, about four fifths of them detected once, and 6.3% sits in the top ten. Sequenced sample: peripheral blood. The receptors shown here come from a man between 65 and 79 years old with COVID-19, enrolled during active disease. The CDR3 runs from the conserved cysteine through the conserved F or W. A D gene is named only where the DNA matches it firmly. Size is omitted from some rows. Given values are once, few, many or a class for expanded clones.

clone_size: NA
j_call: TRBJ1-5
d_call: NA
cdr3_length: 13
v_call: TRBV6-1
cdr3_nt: TGTGCCAGCAGTGGAGAGACTAGTCAGCCCCAGCATTTT
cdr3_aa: CASSGETSQPQHF

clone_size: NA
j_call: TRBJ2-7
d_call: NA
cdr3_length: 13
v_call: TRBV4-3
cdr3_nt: TGCGCCAGCAGCCAAGAGAACAGGGCTCGGCAGTACTTC
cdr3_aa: CASSQENRARQYF

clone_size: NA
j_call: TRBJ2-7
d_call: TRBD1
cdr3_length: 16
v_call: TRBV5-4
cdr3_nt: TGTGCCAGCAGCCACCCGACAGGGGGCTTTGTCGGTGAGCAGTACTTC
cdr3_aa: CASSHPTGGFVGEQYF

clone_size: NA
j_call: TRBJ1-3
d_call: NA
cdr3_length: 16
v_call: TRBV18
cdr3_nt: TGTGCCAGCTCACCCCCGACAGGAGACTCTGGAAACACCATATATTTT
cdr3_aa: CASSPPTGDSGNTIYF

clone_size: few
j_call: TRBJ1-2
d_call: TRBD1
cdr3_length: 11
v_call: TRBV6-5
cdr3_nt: TGTGCCAGCAGCAACCGACAGGGGTTGACCTTC
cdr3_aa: CASSNRQGLTF

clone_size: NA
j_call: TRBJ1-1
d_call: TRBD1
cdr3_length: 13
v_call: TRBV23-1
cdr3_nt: TGCGCCAGCAGCGACAGGGGGAACACTGAAGCTTTCTTT
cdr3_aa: CASSDRGNTEAFF

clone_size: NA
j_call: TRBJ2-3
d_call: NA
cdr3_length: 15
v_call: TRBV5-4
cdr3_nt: TGTGCCAGCAGACGGGCTAGTGAGGGAACAGATACGCAGTATTTT
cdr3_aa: CASRRASEGTDTQYF

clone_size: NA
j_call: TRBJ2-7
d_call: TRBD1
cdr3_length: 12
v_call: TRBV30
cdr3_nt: TGTGCCTGGAGACAGGGGTACTACGAGCAGTACTTC
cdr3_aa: CAWRQGYYEQYF

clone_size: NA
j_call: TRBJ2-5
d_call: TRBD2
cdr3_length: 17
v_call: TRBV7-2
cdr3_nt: TGTGCCAGCAGCCTCTACTTGACTAGCGGGGGGGTGGAGACCCAGTACTTC
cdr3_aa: CASSLYLTSGGVETQYF

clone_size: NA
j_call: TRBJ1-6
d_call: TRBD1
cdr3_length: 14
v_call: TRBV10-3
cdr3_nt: TGTGCCATCAGGGATGACAGGGGGCGGGCACCCCTCCACTTT
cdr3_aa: CAIRDDRGRAPLHF

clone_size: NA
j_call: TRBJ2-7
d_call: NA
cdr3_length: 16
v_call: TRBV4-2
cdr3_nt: TGTGCCAGCAGCCAAGGCGAAGGAGGCGGGATCTACGAGCAGTACTTC
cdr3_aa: CASSQGEGGGIYEQYF

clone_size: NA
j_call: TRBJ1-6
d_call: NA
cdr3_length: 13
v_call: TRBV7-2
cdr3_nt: TGTGCCAGCAGCGCCACAAATAATTCACCCCTCCACTTT
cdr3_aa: CASSATNNSPLHF

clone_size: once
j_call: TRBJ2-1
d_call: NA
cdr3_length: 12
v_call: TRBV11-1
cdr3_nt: TGTGCCAGCAGCCCCATGAGTAATGAGCAGTTCTTC
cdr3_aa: CASSPMSNEQFF

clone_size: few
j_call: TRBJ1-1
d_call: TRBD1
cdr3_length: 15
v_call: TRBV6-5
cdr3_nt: TGTGCCAGCAGGCGGGACAGGGGGATGAACACTGAAGCTTTCTTT
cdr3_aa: CASRRDRGMNTEAFF

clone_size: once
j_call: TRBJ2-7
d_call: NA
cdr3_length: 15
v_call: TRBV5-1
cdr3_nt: TGCGCCAGCTCCCCTAGAACTGCCGTCTCCTACGAGCAGTACTTC
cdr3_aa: CASSPRTAVSYEQYF

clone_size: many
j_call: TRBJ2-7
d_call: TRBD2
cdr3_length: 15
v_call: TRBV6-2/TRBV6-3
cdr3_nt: TGTGCCAGCAGTTACTCGACTAGCCGGGCGTACGAGCAGTACTTC
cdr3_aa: CASSYSTSRAYEQYF

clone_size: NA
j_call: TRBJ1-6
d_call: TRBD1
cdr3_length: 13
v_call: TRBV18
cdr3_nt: TGTGCCAGCTCCCGACAGGGGAATTCACCCCTCCACTTT
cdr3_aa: CASSRQGNSPLHF

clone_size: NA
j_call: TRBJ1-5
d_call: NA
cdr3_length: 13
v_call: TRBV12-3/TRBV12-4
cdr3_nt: TGTGCCAGCAGTTCCAGCCAGGATCAGCCCCAGCATTTT
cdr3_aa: CASSSSQDQPQHF

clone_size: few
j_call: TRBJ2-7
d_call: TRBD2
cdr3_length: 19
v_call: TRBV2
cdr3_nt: TGTGCCAGCAGTGAAGAGGCCGGGCGAGGAGCGGGGGGGCAGGACGAGCAGTACTTC
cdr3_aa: CASSEEAGRGAGGQDEQYF

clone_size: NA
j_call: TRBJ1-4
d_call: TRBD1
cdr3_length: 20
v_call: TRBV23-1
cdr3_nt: TGCGCCAGCGGTGACAGGGCGTTAATTCGTGTGGAGAAAACTAATGAAAAACTGTTTTTT
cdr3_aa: CASGDRALIRVEKTNEKLFF

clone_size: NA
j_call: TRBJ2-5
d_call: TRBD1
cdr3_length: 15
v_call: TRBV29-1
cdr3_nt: TGCAGCGTCGAGACCCCGGGACAGGGACAAGAGACCCAGTACTTC
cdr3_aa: CSVETPGQGQETQYF

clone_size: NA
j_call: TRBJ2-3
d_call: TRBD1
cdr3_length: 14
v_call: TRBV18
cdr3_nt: TGTGCCAGCTCACCGGGACAGGGCACAGATACGCAGTATTTT
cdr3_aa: CASSPGQGTDTQYF

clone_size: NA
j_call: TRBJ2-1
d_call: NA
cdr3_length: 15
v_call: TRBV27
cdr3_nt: TGTGCCAGCAGTTTAACTACTCCCTCCTACAATGAGCAGTTCTTC
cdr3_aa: CASSLTTPSYNEQFF

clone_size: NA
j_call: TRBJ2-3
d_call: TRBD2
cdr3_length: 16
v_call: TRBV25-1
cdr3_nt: TGTGCCAGCAGCGATTGGACTAGCGGGAGTTGGGATACGCAGTATTTT
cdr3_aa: CASSDWTSGSWDTQYF

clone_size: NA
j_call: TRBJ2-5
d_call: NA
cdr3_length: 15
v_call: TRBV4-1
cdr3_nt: TGCGCCAGCAGCCAAGCGGACCCCACAAGGGGGACCCAGTACTTC
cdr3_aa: CASSQADPTRGTQYF

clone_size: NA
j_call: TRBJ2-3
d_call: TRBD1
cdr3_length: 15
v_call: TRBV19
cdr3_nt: TGTGCCAGTAGTAACCGTGGGACAGGGGCTGATACGCAGTATTTT
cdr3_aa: CASSNRGTGADTQYF

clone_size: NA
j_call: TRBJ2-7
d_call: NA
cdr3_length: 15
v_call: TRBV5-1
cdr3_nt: TGCGCCAGCAGCTTAGTCGTGCAGGGGTCCGACGAGCAGTACTTC
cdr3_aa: CASSLVVQGSDEQYF